The 27 T cell receptor beta chains given below trace back to one sample, sequenced in a study of blood T cell repertoires in COVID-19. Sequencing used immunoSEQ multiplex PCR; TCRdb keeps in-frame clones, though not all of them. In the table there are roughly 30,000 clones, 70% to 85% of which are singletons. The sample consisted of peripheral blood. The receptors were sampled from a human donor in a cohort sampled during active COVID-19.

This clone showed up just a few times. V usage is TRBV2 and J usage is TRBJ1-6; no reliable D call. The CDR3 is 13 amino acids. The germline CDR1 and CDR2 sequences are SNHLY and FYNNEI. Trimming cost V 3 bases and J 7 bases, with 7 bases left between them. The CDR3 here is CASSDTPNSPLHF. In DNA, the CDR3 is TGTGCCAGCAGTGATACACCCAATTCACCCCTCCACTTT.

This chain uses TRBV6-6 with TRBJ2-4, with a weak D call TRBD1 (5 bases). V was clipped by 0 bases and J by 3 bases, with 9 bases between them. The CDR3 is 15 residues long. Germline values: CDR1 MNHNY, CDR2 SVGAGI (reference sequence). The DNA of the CDR3 is TGTGCCAGCAGTTACTCGAGGCAGGGCAAAAACATTCAGTACTTC. Protein product: CASSYSRQGKNIQYF.

The rearrangement joins TRBV20-1 to TRBJ2-7; TRBD2 is a possible D gene (6 bases). V lost 3 bases and J lost 5, with 11 bases in between. Germline V gene sequence: CDR1 DFQATT, CDR2 SNEGSKA (reference sequence). The CDR3 is 12 amino acids. DNA of the CDR3: TGCAGTGCTAGTGATAGGGAGGACGAGCAGTACTTC. The encoded protein is CSASDREDEQYF.

V and J are TRBV27 and TRBJ2-1, with 13 bases identical to TRBD2. CDR3 length equals 16 residues. The J segment lost 9 bases and the V segment lost 4 bases, leaving 9 bases of the junction unmatched. The germline V gene has CDR1 MNHEY and CDR2 SMNVEV (reference sequence). CDR3 coding DNA: TGTGCCAGCAGTTCGACTAGCGGGGGGCCAATTAGTGAGCAGTTCTTC. Its translation is CASSSTSGGPISEQFF.

V and J are TRBV18 and TRBJ2-2; 9 nucleotides agree with TRBD1. The CDR3 extends over 16 amino acids. V trimming: 3 bases; J trimming: 2 bases; junction bases outside the gene matches: 4. Per the germline V gene, CDR1 is KGHSH and CDR2 is LQKENI. The CDR3: CASSPMDRGNTGELFF. The CDR3 DNA is TGTGCCAGCTCACCCATGGACAGGGGCAACACCGGGGAGCTGTTTTTT.

The rearrangement links TRBV5-5 to TRBJ1-2; 7 bases fit TRBD1. The V and J ends lost 0 bases and 6 bases, in that order; junction bases with no gene match: 8. Germline V lookup: CDR1 SGHKS, CDR2 YYEKEE (reference sequence). The CDR3 has 15 amino acids. The CDR3: CASSLVRGDTDGYTF. CDR3 sequence (DNA): TGTGCCAGCAGCTTGGTCAGGGGGGATACGGATGGCTACACCTTC.

The chain carries TRBV7-2 and TRBJ2-4; 10 bases are a match to TRBD2. Unmatched junction bases numbered 6, after V lost 5 bases and J lost 5 bases. Germline CDR1 is SGHTA and CDR2 is FQGNSA. The CDR3 loop spans 15 amino acids. The CDR3 DNA reads as TGTGCCAGCAGCGCCCCAGCGGGGGGGCAAAACATTCAGTACTTC. Its protein is CASSAPAGGQNIQYF.

The J gene is TRBJ1-2, the V gene TRBV7-8; no clear D. There are 17 residues in the CDR3. V shed 5 bases and J shed 2 bases, with 21 bases lying between them. Germline V gene data show CDR1 as SGHVS and CDR2 as FQNEAQ. Written as DNA, the CDR3 is TGTGCCAGCAGCCCCAACGTGTTAAGCAGGTTCAACTATGGCTACACCTTC. It codes for CASSPNVLSRFNYGYTF.

The rearrangement joins TRBV19 to TRBJ1-2; the match to TRBD1 covers 7 bases. The germline V gene has CDR1 LNHDA and CDR2 SQIVND (reference sequence). The J segment lost 5 bases and the V segment lost 4 bases, leaving 13 bases of the junction unmatched. The CDR3 totals 16 residues. The CDR3 reads CASSKPPEGARYGYTF. The CDR3 DNA sequence: TGTGCCAGTAGTAAACCTCCGGAGGGGGCGCGGTATGGCTACACCTTC.

This clone was seen only once. The chain employs TRBV5-6 and TRBJ1-4; D gene unclear. Trimming removed 2 bases from V and 3 bases from J, with 11 bases in between. The length of the CDR3 is 15 residues. Germline V gene lookup returns CDR1 SGHDT and CDR2 YYEEEE. CDR3 in DNA: TGTGCCAGCAGCTTCGGGTCTACGGCTAATGAAAAACTGTTTTTT. Its translation is CASSFGSTANEKLFF. The full variable domain, in which reference TRBV5-6 and TRBJ1-4 provide the parts outside the CDR3, is DAGVTQSPTHLIKTRGQQVTLRCSPKSGHDTVSWYQQALGQGPQFIFQYYEEEERQRGNFPDRFSGHQFPNYSSELNVNALLLGDSALYLCASSFGSTANEKLFFGSGTQLSVL.

V and J are TRBV4-2 and TRBJ1-1; 12 bases fit TRBD1. Germline CDR1 reads LGHNA; CDR2 reads YNFKEQ. V dropped 5 bases and J dropped 10; count of bases not matched to a gene: 11. The CDR3 sequence is 15 residues long. CDR3: CASSTPGQGARRAFF. As DNA, the CDR3 is TGTGCCAGCAGCACCCCGGGACAGGGGGCGAGGCGAGCTTTCTTT.

The V and J genes are TRBV4-1 and TRBJ2-5; 7 positions agree with TRBD1. Germline trimming cut 1 base from V and 5 bases from J; bases unmatched to any gene: 4. The CDR3 has 14 residues. The germline V gene encodes CDR1 MGHRA and CDR2 YSYEKL. The CDR3 DNA follows: TGCGCCAGCAGCCAAGGACAGGGAGAGGAGACCCAGTACTTC. This gives the protein CASSQGQGEETQYF.

The rearrangement joins TRBV7-2 to TRBJ2-5, with D perhaps TRBD1 (5 bases). The length of the CDR3 is 12 residues. Germline V lookup: CDR1 SGHTA, CDR2 FQGNSA. Deletions cut 5 bases from V and 6 bases from J, with 10 bases between. The CDR3 DNA sequence: TGTGCCAGCAGCACCGACAGAAAGACCCAGTACTTC. It yields the protein CASSTDRKTQYF.

This chain uses TRBV24-1 with TRBJ2-5; D uncertain. Per germline, CDR1 KGHDR and CDR2 SFDVKD. This CDR3 contains 12 residues. The V end lost 9 bases, the J end lost 2 bases, and 9 bases lay between the germline ends. DNA of the CDR3: TGTGCCACCCCCGGCGGTCAAGAGACCCAGTACTTC. It codes for CATPGGQETQYF.

This rearrangement joins TRBV19 to TRBJ1-5; D is possibly TRBD1 (5 bases). Germline-derived CDR1 and CDR2 are LNHDA and SQIVND (reference sequence). The CDR3 sequence is 12 residues long. V was shortened by 3 bases and J by 6 bases, with 6 bases between the two germline ends. The CDR3 DNA is TGTGCCAGTAGTATCGGGGGTCAGCCCCAGCATTTT. This gives the protein CASSIGGQPQHF.

The V and J genes are TRBV27 and TRBJ2-3; D is ambiguous. Germline assignment: CDR1 MNHEY and CDR2 SMNVEV (reference sequence). The CDR3 contains 13 residues. V was clipped by 3 bases and J by 2 bases, with 6 bases between them. DNA for the CDR3: TGTGCCAGCAGTTTTACTCACACAGATACGCAGTATTTT. Translation gives CASSFTHTDTQYF.

V usage is TRBV6-1 and J usage is TRBJ2-7; 7 nucleotides line up with TRBD1. J lost 2 bases, V lost 4 bases, and 11 bases had no gene match. From germline, CDR1 is MNHNS and CDR2 SASEGT. The CDR3 covers 16 residues. CDR3 nucleotide sequence: TGTGCCAGCAGTGCTTCGACAGGGTACCGCACCTACGAGCAGTACTTC. Translated: CASSASTGYRTYEQYF.

This clone occurred once. This chain links TRBV20-1 with TRBJ1-2, with D unresolved. This CDR3 comprises 13 residues. In germline, CDR1 is DFQATT, CDR2 SNEGSKA (reference sequence). V dropped 3 bases and J dropped 0 bases, with 8 bases sitting between them. The CDR3 nucleotides read TGCAGTGCTAGTGATCTTCCTAACTATGGCTACACCTTC. Amino acids: CSASDLPNYGYTF.

J is TRBJ1-2 and V is TRBV28, with 8 bases identical to TRBD1. The CDR3 spans 17 residues. V lost 6 bases and J lost 4; bases outside the gene matches: 16. Germline V gives CDR1 MDHEN, CDR2 SYDVKM. CDR3 in DNA: TGTGCCAGCAGGGAAACCCGTGGACAGGGAGGAGGCTATGGCTACACCTTC. Translated: CASRETRGQGGGYGYTF.

The V gene is TRBV4-1, the J gene TRBJ2-3; D ambiguous. The CDR3 is 14 residues long. Trimming left V 5 bases short and J 2 bases short, with 11 bases between. Germline values: CDR1 MGHRA, CDR2 YSYEKL. DNA for the CDR3: TGCGCCAGCAGCTACACACAGAACACAGATACGCAGTATTTT. It specifies CASSYTQNTDTQYF.

The chain carries TRBV19 and TRBJ2-7; a possible D gene is TRBD2 (6 bases). Germline V gene sequence: CDR1 LNHDA, CDR2 SQIVND (reference sequence). The length of the CDR3 is 16 residues. The V and J ends lost 5 bases and 4 bases respectively, with 21 bases between them. The DNA for the CDR3 is TGTGCCAGTAGTTCGAGGAGGGACTCTACTGTGTACGAGCAGTACTTC. It encodes CASSSRRDSTVYEQYF.

V and J are TRBV2 and TRBJ2-1, with 9 bases identical to TRBD2. With 4 bases clipped from V and 7 bases from J, the junction kept 5 bases outside the gene matches. Germline V gene sequence: CDR1 SNHLY, CDR2 FYNNEI. This CDR3 is built from 14 residues. In DNA form, the CDR3 reads TGTGCCAGCAGTGTGGCGGGGGGGCTGAATGAGCAGTTCTTC. Its translation: CASSVAGGLNEQFF.

In this sample, this clone turned up once. The chain joins TRBV5-1 to TRBJ2-7; D may be TRBD1 (6 bases). CDR3 length equals 14 residues. Germline CDR1 is SGHRS and CDR2 is YFSETQ. Trimming cost V 6 bases and J 7 bases, with 20 bases left between them. For the CDR3, the DNA is TGCGCCAGCAATGCAGGGGAGCCTTTAAGAGAGCAGTACTTC. Translated, it gives CASNAGEPLREQYF.

V usage is TRBV18 and J usage is TRBJ1-2; D may be TRBD1 (6 bases). V shed 2 bases and J shed 6 bases, with 13 bases lying between them. The CDR3 covers 14 residues. CDR1 and CDR2 from the germline V gene are KGHSH and LQKENI. The CDR3 protein is CASSPAGAVDGYTF. CDR3 sequence (DNA): TGTGCCAGCTCACCAGCGGGGGCGGTCGATGGCTACACCTTC.

The chain has TRBV15 and TRBJ2-3; the match to TRBD1 covers 9 bases. CDR1 and CDR2 from the germline V gene are LNHNV and YYDKDF (reference sequence). J gave up 0 bases and V 4 bases, and 5 bases lay outside the gene matches. CDR3 length: 16 amino acids. The CDR3 loop is CATSNSGTGSTDTQYF. CDR3 nucleotides: TGTGCCACCAGCAACTCCGGGACAGGGAGCACAGATACGCAGTATTTT. Full variable domain (outside the CDR3, taken from reference TRBV15 and TRBJ2-3): DAMVIQNPRYQVTQFGKPVTLSCSQTLNHNVMYWYQQKSSQAPKLLFHYYDKDFNNEADTPDNFQSRRPNTSFCFLDIRSPGLGDTAMYLCATSNSGTGSTDTQYFGPGTRLTVL.

The V gene is TRBV19, the J gene TRBJ2-1, with D possibly matching TRBD1 (6 bases). Trimming took off 6 bases at V and 5 bases at J, with 17 bases between the two ends. Germline V CDR1 and CDR2: LNHDA, SQIVND (reference sequence). This CDR3 contains 15 residues. For the CDR3, the DNA is TGTGCCAGTAGCGGGCTACAGGGATTCCACAATGAGCAGTTCTTC. Translating it yields CASSGLQGFHNEQFF.

The chain is built from TRBV6-5 and TRBJ1-5; D call uncertain. Germline V gives CDR1 MNHEY, CDR2 SVGAGI. V gave up 2 bases and J gave up 3 bases, with 11 bases separating them. The CDR3 covers 15 residues. The CDR3 sequence is CASSYSAVSNQPQHF. The CDR3 region has the DNA TGTGCCAGCAGTTACAGCGCAGTCTCCAATCAGCCCCAGCATTTT.